Listed here are 22 T cell receptor beta chains from one sample, sequenced in a study of blood T cell repertoires in COVID-19. Profiling relied on immunoSEQ multiplex PCR, and the TCRdb table lists in-frame clones only, not all of them. The sample contains about 71,000 clones, around 86% of which appear only once. Material: peripheral blood. Every receptor here comes from a man younger than 40 with acute or convalescent COVID-19.

This clone turned up a few times. V gene TRBV7-9 combines with J gene TRBJ1-3, with D possibly being TRBD1 (6 bases). Per germline, CDR1 SEHNR and CDR2 FQNEAQ (reference sequence). V was pared by 10 bases and J by 4 bases, with 14 bases between. The length of the CDR3 is 13 residues. CDR3 coding DNA: TGTGCCACCCGAGGGGGTACGGGAAACACCATATATTTT. Amino acid sequence: CATRGGTGNTIYF.

The V and J genes are TRBV29-1 and TRBJ1-2, with TRBD1 as a possible D gene (6 bases). The CDR3 sequence is 13 residues long. The germline V gene encodes CDR1 SQVTM and CDR2 ANQGSEA. Trimming stripped 3 bases from V and 2 bases from J, with 10 bases between. The CDR3 here is CSVDSRGNYGYTF. DNA of the CDR3: TGCAGCGTTGACTCAAGGGGGAACTATGGCTACACCTTC.

The chain recombines TRBV4-2 with TRBJ1-6, with 7 positions matching TRBD1. The V and J ends lost 0 bases and 3 bases, in that order; junction bases with no gene match: 5. CDR1 LGHNA and CDR2 YNFKEQ come from the germline V gene. This CDR3 is built from 17 residues. This chain's CDR3 is CASSQEQGSNYNSPLHF. The CDR3 DNA sequence: TGTGCCAGCAGCCAAGAACAGGGGTCTAACTATAATTCACCCCTCCACTTT.

This clone has a handful of counts. The V and J genes are TRBV19 and TRBJ1-5; D might be TRBD1 (6 bases). Deletions cut 1 base from V and 2 bases from J, with 9 bases between. CDR1 LNHDA and CDR2 SQIVND come from the germline V gene (reference sequence). The CDR3 contains 15 residues. The CDR3 reads CASSIGPGGNQPQHF. The DNA of the CDR3 is TGTGCCAGTAGTATAGGCCCAGGGGGCAATCAGCCCCAGCATTTT.

The chain links TRBV10-3 to TRBJ1-1, with unresolved D. Trimming removed 4 bases at V and 8 bases at J, with 17 bases between. Germline values: CDR1 ENHRY, CDR2 SYGVKD. The length of the CDR3 is 14 residues. The CDR3 loop reads CAISGAPGAREAFF. As DNA, the CDR3 is TGTGCCATCAGTGGGGCTCCAGGTGCAAGGGAAGCTTTCTTT.

The J gene is TRBJ2-3, the V gene TRBV2; D ambiguous. CDR1 is SNHLY, CDR2 FYNNEI, per germline. The CDR3 has 13 residues. Trimming shortened V by 8 bases and J by 0 bases, and 9 bases separated the two germline ends. In DNA form, the CDR3 reads TGTGCCAGCTGTCAATTTAGCACAGATACGCAGTATTTT. It translates to CASCQFSTDTQYF.

This rearrangement joins TRBV7-9 to TRBJ1-1; tentatively, D is TRBD1 (6 bases). Per germline, CDR1 SEHNR and CDR2 FQNEAQ (reference sequence). V was cut by 6 bases and J by 1 base, with 12 bases left in between. The CDR3 is made up of 14 amino acids. For the CDR3, the DNA is TGTGCCAGCAGTCGGGACACTCAGAACACTGAAGCTTTCTTT. It codes for CASSRDTQNTEAFF.

The V call is TRBV10-3, the J call TRBJ1-4; 7 nucleotides match TRBD1. The V gene's germline CDR1 is ENHRY and CDR2 SYGVKD. J gave up 9 bases and V 5 bases, and 12 bases lay outside the gene matches. This CDR3 spans 15 amino acids. The CDR3 reads CAISTGTDLSQKLFF. CDR3 nucleotide sequence: TGTGCCATCAGTACCGGGACAGACCTTTCCCAAAAACTGTTTTTT.

The gene calls are TRBV2 and TRBJ1-6, with 10 bases lining up with TRBD1. CDR1 is SNHLY, CDR2 FYNNEI, per germline. CDR3 length equals 17 residues. J lost 4 bases, V lost 8 bases, and 11 bases had no gene match. The CDR3 DNA follows: TGTGCCAGCGGCGACCGGGACAGGGGAAATTATAATTCACCCCTCCACTTT. Amino acids: CASGDRDRGNYNSPLHF.

J is TRBJ1-1 and V is TRBV3-1 (or the pseudogene TRBV3-2); TRBD1 agrees at 7 bases. The CDR3 consists of 14 residues. The V segment lost 4 bases and the J segment 7 bases; nucleotides outside the gene matches: 9. Germline CDR1 is LGHDT and CDR2 is YNNKEL (reference sequence). CDR3 in DNA: TGTGCCAGCAGCCCCGGAGGGGGCCGGCATGAAGCTTTCTTT. It is translated as CASSPGGGRHEAFF.

J is TRBJ2-2 and V is TRBV3-1 (or the pseudogene TRBV3-2); 8 bases line up with TRBD1. The CDR3 is 17 amino acids. The trim removed 7 bases at V and 7 bases at J, leaving 17 bases unmatched. The germline CDR1 and CDR2 sequences are LGHDT and YNNKEL (reference sequence). The CDR3 bases are TGTGCCAGCACCCCCAATCCGAGGACAGGGCCGGGCGGGGAGCTGTTTTTT. As protein: CASTPNPRTGPGGELFF.

This chain uses TRBV5-4 with TRBJ2-1, with 12 bases that match TRBD2. The CDR3 is 14 residues long. In germline, CDR1 is SGHNT, CDR2 YYREEE (reference sequence). With V trimmed by 5 bases and J by 6 bases, 3 bases remained unmatched. The CDR3 protein is CASRRLAGVNEQFF. CDR3 DNA sequence: TGTGCCAGCAGGCGACTAGCGGGAGTCAATGAGCAGTTCTTC. Full variable domain (remainder filled in from reference TRBV5-4 and TRBJ2-1): ETGVTQSPTHLIKTRGQQVTLRCSSQSGHNTVSWYQQALGQGPQFIFQYYREEENGRGNFPPRFSGLQFPNYSSELNVNALELDDSALYLCASRRLAGVNEQFFGPGTRLTVL.

This clone has just one count. The chain has TRBV2 and TRBJ1-4; 10 bases map to TRBD1. V shed 6 bases, J shed 7 bases, and the junction held 8 bases outside the gene matches. Germline loops: CDR1 SNHLY, CDR2 FYNNEI. This CDR3 comprises 15 residues. The CDR3 DNA sequence: TGTGCCAGCAGCGGGCCGGACAGGGGGACTGAAAAACTGTTTTTT. Translation: CASSGPDRGTEKLFF.

The gene calls are TRBV30 and TRBJ1-5, with TRBD1 as a possible D gene (5 bases). Germline loops: CDR1 GTSNPN, CDR2 SVGIG (reference sequence). Deletions cut 1 base from V and 7 bases from J, with 14 bases between. This CDR3 has 14 residues. CDR3 bases: TGTGCCTGGAGTGCCCTGGCAGGGAAACAGCCCCAGCATTTT. It codes for CAWSALAGKQPQHF.

CDR3 nucleotides: TGTGCCAGTAGTATCGACAGGGGGCAAGGCTACACCTTC. Translation: CASSIDRGQGYTF. The chain is built from TRBV19 and TRBJ1-2, with TRBD1 matching over 10 bases. The CDR3 totals 13 residues. After removal of 3 bases from V and 8 bases from J, the junction contained 3 bases not matched to a gene. Germline V gives CDR1 LNHDA, CDR2 SQIVND (reference sequence).

The chain links TRBV6-5 to TRBJ1-3; D is ambiguous. Germline V gene data show CDR1 as MNHEY and CDR2 as SVGAGI. This CDR3 has 12 amino acids. The V and J ends lost 11 bases and 4 bases respectively, with 12 bases between them. CDR3 DNA: TGTGCCGGGGAGACGGGGGGAAACACCATATATTTT. Its translation: CAGETGGNTIYF.

This chain joins TRBV27 and TRBJ2-1, with a weak D call TRBD2 (5 bases). Trimming removed 3 bases at V and 14 bases at J, with 17 bases between. The CDR3 consists of 13 residues. Germline V gives CDR1 MNHEY, CDR2 SMNVEV (reference sequence). CDR3 bases: TGTGCCAGCAGTTTGGCCAGAACCGGGGTGGAGTTCTTC. Residues: CASSLARTGVEFF.

The gene calls are TRBV25-1 and TRBJ1-6; tentative D call: TRBD1 (6 bases). The germline gives CDR1 MGHDK, CDR2 SYGVNS. The CDR3 is made up of 15 amino acids. Trimming removed 1 base at V and 10 bases at J, with 14 bases between. CDR3 region: CASSEWGGPNSPLHF. The CDR3 bases are TGTGCCAGCAGTGAATGGGGGGGCCCGAACTCACCCCTCCACTTT.

The chain has TRBV5-1 and TRBJ1-1, with TRBD1 identical over 9 bases. Germline V gene sequence: CDR1 SGHRS, CDR2 YFSETQ. The CDR3 totals 13 residues. The J segment lost 8 bases and the V segment lost 4 bases, leaving 6 bases of the junction unmatched. The CDR3 coding sequence is TGCGCCAGCAGCCTTCGACAGGGGGTCGAAGCTTTCTTT. Its protein is CASSLRQGVEAFF.

This chain connects TRBV6-5 to TRBJ1-6; no firm D call. Between the trimmed V and J ends, which lost 5 bases and 10 bases, there was a span of 6 bases. Germline loops: CDR1 MNHEY, CDR2 SVGAGI. The CDR3 runs 11 residues. The CDR3 coding sequence is TGTGCCAGCAGTAATCTCTCACCCCTCCACTTT. It translates to CASSNLSPLHF.

J is TRBJ2-2 and V is TRBV19; 11 nucleotides match TRBD1. Unmatched junction bases numbered 11, after V lost 3 bases and J lost 5 bases. This CDR3 spans 18 amino acids. Germline CDR1 and CDR2: LNHDA and SQIVND (reference sequence). The CDR3 DNA sequence: TGTGCCAGTAGTATCCCCCAGGACAGGGGGCTGGGTACCGGGGAGCTGTTTTTT. Translating gives CASSIPQDRGLGTGELFF.

This chain uses TRBV6-2 or TRBV6-3 with TRBJ1-2; 7 nucleotides align to TRBD1. The germline V gene encodes CDR1 MNHEY and CDR2 SVGEGT. The CDR3 runs 17 residues. The trim removed 5 bases at V and 3 bases at J, leaving 15 bases unmatched. CDR3 nucleotides: TGTGCCAGCAGTCATGGACAGGTCGCCAACAGGGACTATGGCTACACCTTC. Its protein product is CASSHGQVANRDYGYTF.